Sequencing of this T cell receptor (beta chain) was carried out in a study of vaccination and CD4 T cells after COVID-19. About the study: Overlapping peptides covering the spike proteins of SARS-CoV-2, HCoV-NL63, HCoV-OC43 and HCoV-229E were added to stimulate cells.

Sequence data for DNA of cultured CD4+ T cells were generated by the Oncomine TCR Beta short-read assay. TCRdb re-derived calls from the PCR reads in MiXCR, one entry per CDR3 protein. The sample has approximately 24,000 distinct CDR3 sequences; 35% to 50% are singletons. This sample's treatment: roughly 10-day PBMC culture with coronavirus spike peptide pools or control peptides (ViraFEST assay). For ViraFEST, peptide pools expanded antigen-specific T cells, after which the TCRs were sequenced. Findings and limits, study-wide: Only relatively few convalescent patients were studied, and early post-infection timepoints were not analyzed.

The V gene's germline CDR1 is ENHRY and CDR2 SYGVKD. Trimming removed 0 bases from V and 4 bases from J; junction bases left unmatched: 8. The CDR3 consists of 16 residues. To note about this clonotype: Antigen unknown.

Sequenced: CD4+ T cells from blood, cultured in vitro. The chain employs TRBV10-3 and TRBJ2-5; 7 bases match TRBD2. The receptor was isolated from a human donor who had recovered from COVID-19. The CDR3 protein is CAISESVGVAGETQYF. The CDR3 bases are TGTGCCATCAGTGAGTCAGTAGGAGTAGCGGGAGAGACCCAGTACTTC.